This TCR beta chain was identified in a study of OX40 agonist ivuxolimab in advanced cancers. Assay used: immunoSEQ multiplex PCR; TCRdb lists only in-frame clones, some missing. Of roughly 130,000 clones in the sample, over 85% were seen once. The CDR3 runs to 14 residues. The V gene's germline CDR1 is MRHNA and CDR2 SNTAGT. The germline V and J ends were trimmed by 5 bases and 5 bases, with 15 bases remaining between them. This clonotype originated in an adult with an advanced solid tumor such as melanoma, head and neck, liver or kidney cancer. The sample in question was CD4+ or CD8+ T cells sorted from blood, obtained in a trial of the OX40 agonist ivuxolimab. The rearrangement joins TRBV6-4 to TRBJ1-2; D uncertain. The CDR3 nucleotides are TGTGCCAGCAGTCAGGAGGAATGCAGGTATGGCTACACCTTC. Amino acids: CASSQEECRYGYTF.